Listed below are T cell receptor beta chains from one sample, sequenced in a study of T cell repertoires in cytomegalovirus infection. The antigens these receptors bind are not known. TCRdb re-called the reads through MiXCR, storing one row per CDR3 protein. Of about 770,000 distinct CDR3 sequences in the sample, 25% to 35% were seen once. Specimen: cultured CD8+ T cells from PBMCs, collected from culture after CMV antigen stimulation. The origin of the receptors is a human donor in good health (CMV status not recorded). Some clones in this sample may be carry-over from other donors' samples. Both conserved end residues are part of each CDR3. Fields, in order: clone size, V gene, D gene, J gene, CDR3 DNA, CDR3 protein. The D gene is left open where the match is weak. Clone size is given for some rows only: seen once, a few or many times, or a class if the clone is expanded.

>-|TRBV6-1|-|TRBJ1-1
TGTGCCAGCAGTGATGTCACCGTGAGGGACACTGAAGCTTTCTTT
CASSDVTVRDTEAFF
>few|TRBV6-2/TRBV6-3|-|TRBJ2-7
TGTGCCAGCAGCGGACGGAGATACCCCTACGAGCAGTACTTC
CASSGRRYPYEQYF
>-|TRBV7-1|-|TRBJ1-2
TGTGCCAGCAGTCCTGATGGGCATAACTATGGCTACACCTTC
CASSPDGHNYGYTF
>few|TRBV4-1|-|TRBJ1-3
TGCGCCAGCAGCCAAGATCAGGACTCTGGAAACACCATATATTTT
CASSQDQDSGNTIYF
>once|TRBV7-8|TRBD2|TRBJ2-2
TGTGCCAGCAGCTTTCTAGCGGGAGGGCGTGACACCGGGGAGCTGTTTTTT
CASSFLAGGRDTGELFF
>many|TRBV7-9|-|TRBJ1-5
TGTGCCAGCAGCCTAACAGGGTCGTGGAATCAGCCCCAGCATTTT
CASSLTGSWNQPQHF
>-|TRBV6-8|-|TRBJ2-2
TGTGCCAGCAGTTACGCGTATACGAACACCGGGGAGCTGTTTTTT
CASSYAYTNTGELFF
>-|TRBV20-1|-|TRBJ2-1
TGCAGTGTCACAAGCGGAAGCTCCTACAATGAGCAGTTCTTC
CSVTSGSSYNEQFF
>few|TRBV28|-|TRBJ2-7
TGTGCCAGCACCCAAGGCGGTTCGGGGGTTAACGAGCAGTACTTC
CASTQGGSGVNEQYF
>-|TRBV2|-|TRBJ2-1
TGTGCCAGCATTCGAGCGGGCTATGAGCAGTTCTTC
CASIRAGYEQFF
>many|TRBV7-8|-|TRBJ1-1
TGTGCCAGCAGCTTAGCAACTGGCCGGGGGGCGCGCACTGAAGCTTTCTTT
CASSLATGRGARTEAFF
>-|TRBV4-3|-|TRBJ2-2
TGCGCCAGCAGCCATTACATTAGGGCGGCCGGGGAGCTGTTTTTT
CASSHYIRAAGELFF
>many|TRBV7-2|-|TRBJ2-5
TGTGCCAGCAGCTTAGTGGCAGCTCAAGAGACCCAGTACTTC
CASSLVAAQETQYF
>few|TRBV7-6|-|TRBJ1-4
TGTGCCAGCAGCTTATACGCTGAAGGTGATGAAAAACTGTTTTTT
CASSLYAEGDEKLFF
>few|TRBV19|TRBD2|TRBJ2-3
TGTGCCACTAGCGGGGGAGCTTCAGATACGCAGTATTTT
CATSGGASDTQYF
>once|TRBV12-3/TRBV12-4|-|TRBJ1-5
TGTGCCAGCAGACCCTTCCGGGACGGTTATAGCAATCAGCCCCAGCATTTT
CASRPFRDGYSNQPQHF
>few|TRBV7-6|-|TRBJ2-5
TGTGCCAGCAGCTCCGATGGGCCCCGGGAAGAGACCCAGTACTTC
CASSSDGPREETQYF
>few|TRBV19|TRBD1|TRBJ1-3
TGTGCCAGCGCCGGGACAGGGGCTGGAAACACCATATATTTT
CASAGTGAGNTIYF
>-|TRBV7-4|-|TRBJ2-2
TGTGCCAGCAGCTCGACAAAGTTGTCCGCCGGGGAGCTGTTTTTT
CASSSTKLSAGELFF
>once|TRBV5-1|TRBD1|TRBJ2-5
TGCGCCAGCAGCTTGGGTTACTTTCAGGGGACAGAACAAGAGACCCAGTACTTC
CASSLGYFQGTEQETQYF
>-|TRBV19|TRBD2|TRBJ2-7
TGTGCCAGTACCGTTAGCGGGGGTGCCTACGAGCAGTACTTC
CASTVSGGAYEQYF
>-|TRBV15|TRBD2|TRBJ2-2
TGTGCCACCAGCAGAGATTACGCCAGGGAGGGGACCGGGGAGCTGTTTTTT
CATSRDYAREGTGELFF
>many|TRBV6-2/TRBV6-3|-|TRBJ2-1
TGTGCCAGCAGTAAAGCGACACCGGGCGCAATAGGGGAGCAGTTCTTC
CASSKATPGAIGEQFF
>few|TRBV6-2/TRBV6-3|-|TRBJ1-1
TGTGCCAGCAGCCTGACAGAACTTAACACTGAAGCTTTCTTT
CASSLTELNTEAFF
>once|TRBV19|-|TRBJ1-3
TGTGCCAGTAGTTCGGACAATTCACCTGGAAACACCATATATTTT
CASSSDNSPGNTIYF
>few|TRBV15|TRBD1|TRBJ1-1
TGTGCCACCAGCAGGCCACCGGGACAGGCCCTTCTGATGAACACTGAAGCTTTCTTT
CATSRPPGQALLMNTEAFF
>-|TRBV2|-|TRBJ2-2
TGTGCCAGCAGTGAAGCGGGCAAAAGAGGGAACACCGGGGAGCTGTTTTTT
CASSEAGKRGNTGELFF
>many|TRBV27|-|TRBJ1-2
TGTGCCAGCAGTTTATCGAGGGCCGGGGGGAGCGGCTACACCTTC
CASSLSRAGGSGYTF
>many|TRBV7-9|-|TRBJ1-1
TGTGCCAGCAGCAACGGACAGTTGAACACTGAAGCTTTCTTT
CASSNGQLNTEAFF
>-|TRBV27|-|TRBJ1-4
TGTGCCAGCAGTTTAATGGGGAGGGAAAAACTGTTTTTT
CASSLMGREKLFF
>-|TRBV27|-|TRBJ2-7
TGTGCCAGCAGTTTACGGGGACCTGTCTACGAGCAGTACTTC
CASSLRGPVYEQYF
>-|TRBV11-2|TRBD2|TRBJ2-1
TGTGCCAGCAGCTTAACCTATAGACCAGCGGGGTCGTCCTACAATGAGCGGTTCTTC
CASSLTYRPAGSSYNERFF
>many|TRBV7-6|TRBD2|TRBJ2-3
TGTGCCAGCAGCTTAAGGCCAGCGGGGGGCGGCACAGATACGCAGTATTTT
CASSLRPAGGGTDTQYF
>many|TRBV14|TRBD2|TRBJ2-1
TGTGCCAGCAGCCCTCCGGGACTAGCGGGGGTACTCAATGAGCAGTTCTTC
CASSPPGLAGVLNEQFF
>many|TRBV7-8|TRBD1|TRBJ1-1
TGTGCCAGCAGCTTTCTAAGGGGGCGAGACTTAAACACTGAAGCTTTCTTT
CASSFLRGRDLNTEAFF
>few|TRBV6-1|TRBD1|TRBJ2-1
TGTGCCAGCAGTGGGAGGGGGGACAGGGGGCAGATTGAGCAGTTCTTC
CASSGRGDRGQIEQFF
>many|TRBV7-2|TRBD1|TRBJ2-5
TGTGCCAGCAGCCAGGGACAGTACCAAGAGACCCAGTACTTC
CASSQGQYQETQYF
>few|TRBV19|-|TRBJ1-1
TGTGCCAGTAGTTCGGGGAGCTGGACTGAAGCTTTCTTT
CASSSGSWTEAFF
>-|TRBV29-1|-|TRBJ2-2
TGCAGCGTCTCCGAGTTCGTATCGAACACCGGGGAGCTGTTTTTT
CSVSEFVSNTGELFF
>-|TRBV29-1|TRBD2|TRBJ2-4
TGCAGCGTGGAGGGAGGGGCGGATGGAAACATTCAGTACTTC
CSVEGGADGNIQYF
>-|TRBV7-6|-|TRBJ1-2
TGTGCCAGCAGCACCGAATTCGGACCCTCCTCGACCTTGTATGGCTACACCTTC
CASSTEFGPSSTLYGYTF
>-|TRBV3-1|-|TRBJ1-2
TGTGCCAGCAGCCAAGGCTCCGGACACAACTATGGCTACACCTTC
CASSQGSGHNYGYTF
>many|TRBV7-6|-|TRBJ1-5
TGTGCCAGCAGCTTAAATAGGGCCCCAAATCAGCCCCAGCATTTT
CASSLNRAPNQPQHF
>-|TRBV28|-|TRBJ1-2
TGTGCCAGCAGCCCGTCTCGGAACTATGGCTACACCTTC
CASSPSRNYGYTF
>few|TRBV18|-|TRBJ2-3
TGTGCCAGCTCACCTCTAGCGACGACAGATACGCAGTATTTT
CASSPLATTDTQYF
>many|TRBV7-6|-|TRBJ2-5
TGTGCCAGCAGCTTAGGAGGGGGCCAAGAGACCCAGTACTTC
CASSLGGGQETQYF
>-|TRBV12-3/TRBV12-4|-|TRBJ1-1
TGTGCCAGCATGGGGGATGTCACTGAAGCTTTCTTT
CASMGDVTEAFF
>few|TRBV19|-|TRBJ1-1
TGTGCCAGTAGTACCCCCTTTGGAGCTGAAGCTTTCTTT
CASSTPFGAEAFF
>-|TRBV20-1|TRBD1|TRBJ1-1
TGCAGTGCTAGAGAATGGACAGGGGGAAAGAACACTGAAGCTTTCTTT
CSAREWTGGKNTEAFF
>-|TRBV20-1|-|TRBJ1-5
TGCAGTGCCCGAGAAGGGGATTTGGGAGGTTATAGCAATCAGCCCCAGCATTTT
CSAREGDLGGYSNQPQHF
>few|TRBV27|TRBD1|TRBJ1-5
TGTGCCAGCAGGCCGGGACAGGGGACCCAGCCCCAGCATTTT
CASRPGQGTQPQHF
>-|TRBV11-3|TRBD2|TRBJ2-1
TGTGCCAGCAGCCCACATAGCGGGGCCTCCTACAATGAGCAGTTCTTC
CASSPHSGASYNEQFF
>few|TRBV7-9|TRBD1|TRBJ1-5
TGTGCCAGCAGCTCAGGGGGGTTCCGTCAGCCCCAGCATTTT
CASSSGGFRQPQHF